In this sample, the clone carrying this TCR beta chain turned up many times. Antigen specificity is unknown. The sample comes from a study of T cells in Graves' hyperthyroidism and ophthalmopathy. General study points: Peripheral blood also featured most of the thyroid clonotypes expanded above 0.001. Before onset, by a median of around six months, the model predicted ophthalmopathy.

Germline CDR1 reads SEHNR; CDR2 reads FQNEAQ (reference sequence). This CDR3 spans 14 amino acids. Trimming pared 5 bases from V and 1 base from J, leaving 11 bases between. Clinical symptoms, serum thyroxine, TRAb, thyroid ultrasound and orbital computed tomography informed diagnoses. TCR beta CDR3 regions were amplified from RNA. The TCR CDR3 was amplified in a first-round RT-PCR using the HTBI primer set. TCRdb ran MiXCR on the multiplex PCR reads and lists one entry per CDR3 protein. In the table there are hundreds of thousands of distinct CDR3 sequences, roughly 15% of which are singletons. The V call is TRBV7-9, the J call TRBJ1-2; D call uncertain. Material for sequencing was blood. The receptor was isolated from a woman aged 50 to 60 with Graves' ophthalmopathy. CDR3 DNA: TGTGCCAGCAGCCTCGGACGGAATAACTATGGCTACACCTTC. The encoded protein is CASSLGRNNYGYTF. Complete variable domain (other parts from reference TRBV7-9 and TRBJ1-2): DTGVSQNPRHKITKRGQNVTFRCDPISEHNRLYWYRQTLGQGPEFLTYFQNEAQLEKSRLLSDRFSAERPKGSFSTLEIQRTEQGDSAMYLCASSLGRNNYGYTFGSGTRLTVV.